The 31 T cell receptor beta chains below all came from one sample that was sequenced in a study of human T cells and chemical hapten exposure. TCRdb fed the RACE reads into MiXCR, producing one record per CDR3 protein. The sample contains roughly 64,000 distinct CDR3 sequences, 8% to 13% of which appear only once. Documented time point: patch test 3, about 24 weeks after DPC sensitization. Treatment noted: therapeutic diphenylcyclopropenone sensitization with weekly scalp DPC. The material was whole blood, obtained in connection with sensitization to the hapten diphenylcyclopropenone (DPC). All receptors derive from a woman aged 30 to 39 with alopecia areata. Some clones in this sample may be carry-over from other donors' samples.

The chain uses TRBV20-1 and TRBJ2-2, with D tentatively TRBD1 or TRBD2 (5 bases each). The CDR3 runs to 17 residues. Germline V gives CDR1 DFQATT, CDR2 SNEGSKA (reference sequence). The V end lost 5 bases, the J end lost 3 bases, and 22 bases lay between the germline ends. CDR3 amino acids: CSASEGTTVSDTGELFF. The CDR3 region has the DNA TGCAGTGCTTCCGAAGGGACCACGGTTTCGGACACCGGGGAGCTGTTTTTT.

This clonotype was seen many times. V is TRBV20-1 and J is TRBJ1-5; D uncertain. The CDR3 runs 14 residues. Trimming removed 3 bases from V and 5 bases from J, with 14 bases in between. Germline CDR1 reads DFQATT; CDR2 reads SNEGSKA (reference sequence). For the CDR3, the DNA is TGCAGTGCTAGTGTAGGGAAGGTGGATCAGCCCCAGCATTTT. Amino acids: CSASVGKVDQPQHF.

This clonotype came up many times. The chain combines TRBV15 with TRBJ1-1; 8 nucleotides line up with TRBD1. V gave up 6 bases and J gave up 0 bases; unmatched junction bases: 15. The germline CDR1 and CDR2 sequences are LNHNV and YYDKDF (reference sequence). This CDR3 is built from 18 residues. CDR3 bases: TGTGCCACCAGGCCGGTGCTCAGGGGGCGTTCCCTGAACACTGAAGCTTTCTTT. Protein sequence: CATRPVLRGRSLNTEAFF.

The CDR3 is CSVRDSGVSYEQYF. The CDR3 coding sequence is TGCAGCGTACGCGACTCGGGAGTCTCCTACGAGCAGTACTTC. This chain uses TRBV29-1 with TRBJ2-7; a weak D match, TRBD2 (6 bases). The germline V and J ends were trimmed by 6 bases and 0 bases, with 15 bases remaining between them. The CDR3 covers 14 residues. The germline V gene has CDR1 SQVTM and CDR2 ANQGSEA.

This clonotype turned up a few times. The chain uses TRBV29-1 and TRBJ1-5, with D possibly matching TRBD1 (6 bases). This CDR3 is 15 amino acids long. From germline, CDR1 is SQVTM and CDR2 ANQGSEA. V was cut by 6 bases and J by 4 bases, with 19 bases left in between. CDR3 sequence: CSVSEGTGKNQPQHF. The CDR3 region has the DNA TGCAGCGTCTCAGAGGGCACAGGGAAAAATCAGCCCCAGCATTTT.

Ten or more counts support this clonotype. This chain uses TRBV6-2 or TRBV6-3 with TRBJ1-3, with D uncertain. The V gene's germline CDR1 is MNHEY and CDR2 SVGEGT. The length of the CDR3 is 12 residues. Trimming shortened V by 0 bases and J by 3 bases, and 0 bases separated the two germline ends. The CDR3: CASSYSGNTIYF. The CDR3 bases are TGTGCCAGCAGTTACTCTGGAAACACCATATATTTT.

This clonotype was detected many times. The chain recombines TRBV6-5 with TRBJ2-7; unclear D gene. The germline V gene encodes CDR1 MNHEY and CDR2 SVGAGI. The CDR3 runs 14 residues. V was clipped by 4 bases and J by 0 bases, with 10 bases between them. The DNA for the CDR3 is TGTGCCAGCAGTTTTCAGAGTTACTCCTACGAGCAGTACTTC. Protein sequence: CASSFQSYSYEQYF.

In this sample, this clonotype turned up a few times. The genes are TRBV10-2 and TRBJ1-2; maybe TRBD1 (5 bases). With 4 bases removed from V and 0 bases from J, the gap between germline ends came to 12 bases. CDR3 length: 15 residues. Germline CDR1 and CDR2: WSHSY and SAAADI. As DNA, the CDR3 is TGCGCCAGCAGTGCCGCGGACACTACTAACTATGGCTACACCTTC. As protein: CASSAADTTNYGYTF.

This clonotype was observed a few times. The chain carries TRBV7-9 and TRBJ2-7, with a tentative D call TRBD1 (5 bases). V lost 5 bases, J lost 3 bases, and 17 bases lay in between. The CDR3 loop spans 15 amino acids. Germline assignment: CDR1 SEHNR and CDR2 FQNEAQ (reference sequence). CDR3 residues: CASSVTGIPIYEQYF. CDR3 bases: TGTGCCAGCAGCGTCACAGGAATCCCAATCTACGAGCAGTACTTC.

This clonotype was seen at least ten times. The rearrangement joins TRBV12-3 or TRBV12-4 to TRBJ2-7; 8 bases line up with TRBD1. The CDR3 spans 15 residues. Trimming at V came to 1 base and at J to 4 bases, leaving 6 bases not matched to a gene. DNA for the CDR3: TGTGCCAGCAGTTTAGGCCAGGGGGCGATATACGAGCAGTACTTC. This encodes CASSLGQGAIYEQYF.

V and J are TRBV11-3 and TRBJ2-3; TRBD1 is a possible D gene (7 bases). Trimming removed 7 bases from V and 8 bases from J, with 25 bases in between. This CDR3 is 16 amino acids long. CDR1 and CDR2 from the germline V gene are SGHNT and YENEEA. The CDR3, as DNA: TGTGCCAGCACCCAGGGGGGCAGTCTCGACCAGGGTACGCAGTATTTT. This codes for CASTQGGSLDQGTQYF.

This clonotype has a count of ten or more. This rearrangement joins TRBV5-1 to TRBJ2-2; 7 bases map to TRBD1. J lost 2 bases, V lost 5 bases, and 6 bases had no gene match. The CDR3 extends over 15 amino acids. CDR1 is SGHRS and CDR2 is YFSETQ in the germline V gene. The CDR3 loop is CASRGQATNTGELFF. The CDR3 DNA follows: TGCGCCAGCAGAGGACAGGCCACTAACACCGGGGAGCTGTTTTTT.

In its sample, this clonotype was seen many times. The rearrangement joins TRBV25-1 to TRBJ2-1; D might be TRBD2 (5 bases). Trimming took off 4 bases at V and 4 bases at J, with 5 bases between the two ends. CDR1 and CDR2 (germline): MGHDK, SYGVNS. This CDR3 has 12 amino acids. In nucleotides, the CDR3 is TGTGCCAGCAGTGCGGGGTACAATGAGCAGTTCTTC. This encodes CASSAGYNEQFF.

Many counts were recorded for this clonotype. This chain connects TRBV6-6 to TRBJ2-5; the D gene is possibly TRBD2 (5 bases). The V end lost 6 bases, the J end lost 5 bases, and 13 bases lay between the germline ends. Germline lookup yields CDR1 MNHNY and CDR2 SVGAGI (reference sequence). The CDR3 is made up of 13 amino acids. The CDR3 DNA follows: TGTGCCAGCAGCCGACCCTGGGAGGAGACCCAGTACTTC. Translated: CASSRPWEETQYF.

This clonotype was seen only a few times. The chain carries TRBV5-3 and TRBJ2-1; no definite D call. TRBV5-3 is an ORF, and what it does is uncertain. Trimming took off 4 bases at V and 10 bases at J, with 12 bases between the two ends. This CDR3 has 12 amino acids. CDR3 sequence: CARSPTSREQFF. CDR3 nucleotides: TGTGCCAGAAGCCCAACGAGTAGGGAGCAGTTCTTC.

For the CDR3, the DNA is TGTGCCAGCAGCCGGGCTGACAGGGGAAAAGATCAGCCCCAGCATTTT. Encoded protein: CASSRADRGKDQPQHF. The chain is built from TRBV6-2 or TRBV6-3 and TRBJ1-5; 8 nucleotides line up with TRBD1. This CDR3 is built from 16 residues. V lost 6 bases and J lost 5; bases outside the gene matches: 12. CDR1 and CDR2 (germline): MNHEY, SVGEGT.

This clonotype was counted many times. CDR3 amino acids: CASSLTGLYNSPLHF. In DNA, the CDR3 is TGTGCCAGCAGCCTAACGGGACTTTATAATTCACCCCTCCACTTT. This chain joins TRBV7-2 and TRBJ1-6, with D perhaps matching TRBD1 (5 bases). V lost 5 bases and J lost 4, with 12 bases in between. This CDR3 has 15 residues. Germline loops: CDR1 SGHTA, CDR2 FQGNSA.

This clonotype was picked up many times. This chain connects TRBV11-2 to TRBJ2-1; the match to TRBD2 covers 15 bases. V lost 5 bases to trimming and J lost 9 bases; unmatched junction nucleotides: 8. CDR1 and CDR2 (germline): SGHAT, FQNNGV. The CDR3 extends over 16 amino acids. For the CDR3, the DNA is TGTGCCAGCAGCACAGGACTAGCGGGAGGGTCAGGTGAGCAGTTCTTC. Its protein is CASSTGLAGGSGEQFF. The full variable domain, rest sourced from reference TRBV11-2 and TRBJ2-1, is EAGVAQSPRYKIIEKRQSVAFWCNPISGHATLYWYQQILGQGPKLLIQFQNNGVVDDSQLPKDRFSAERLKGVDSTLKIQPAKLEDSAVYLCASSTGLAGGSGEQFFGPGTRLTVL.

This clonotype was recorded at least ten times. The chain has TRBV7-2 and TRBJ2-2; no clear D. Trimming stripped 5 bases from V and 7 bases from J, with 14 bases between. This CDR3 has 14 amino acids. CDR1 is SGHTA and CDR2 is FQGNSA in the germline V gene. CDR3 in amino acids: CASSLGLRGGELFF. The CDR3 nucleotides are TGTGCCAGCAGCCTGGGCCTCCGAGGCGGGGAGCTGTTTTTT.

This clonotype was counted at least ten times. The chain uses TRBV12-3 or TRBV12-4 and TRBJ2-2; D gene ambiguous. The CDR3 runs 12 residues. V was clipped by 5 bases and J by 5 bases, with 6 bases between them. The CDR3: CASSGDTGELFF. Written as DNA, the CDR3 is TGTGCCAGCAGTGGGGATACCGGGGAGCTGTTTTTT.

Many counts were recorded for this clonotype. V usage is TRBV28 and J usage is TRBJ1-2; possibly TRBD1 for D (5 bases). This CDR3 contains 16 residues. Germline CDR1 MDHEN, CDR2 SYDVKM. V was cut by 5 bases and J by 5 bases, with 21 bases left in between. CDR3 in DNA: TGTGCCAGCAGTCCGACCGGGGCCTCCTTAAAGTATGGCTACACCTTC. This gives the protein CASSPTGASLKYGYTF.

The genes are TRBV7-2 and TRBJ1-2, with 8 bases lining up with TRBD1. Trimming cost V 5 bases and J 4 bases; bases outside gene matches: 9. Germline assignment: CDR1 SGHTA and CDR2 FQGNSA. This CDR3 has 15 amino acids. CDR3 nucleotide sequence: TGTGCCAGCAGCGGAGGGGGGACAGGCTTCTATGGCTACACCTTC. Translating gives CASSGGGTGFYGYTF.

This rearrangement joins TRBV4-1 to TRBJ1-4; weak D call: TRBD1 (6 bases). Germline V gene sequence: CDR1 MGHRA, CDR2 YSYEKL. Trimming stripped 2 bases from V and 7 bases from J, with 11 bases between. CDR3 length equals 14 residues. CDR3 loop: CASSQLQGFEKLFF. The CDR3 DNA reads as TGCGCCAGCAGCCAATTACAGGGCTTTGAAAAACTGTTTTTT.

In its sample, this clonotype was seen a few times. This chain joins TRBV27 and TRBJ1-1, with unresolved D. From germline, CDR1 is MNHEY and CDR2 SMNVEV (reference sequence). The CDR3 covers 17 residues. The ends were cut back, 5 bases at V and 4 bases at J, with 23 bases in the middle. CDR3 loop: CASSRIGELAVGTEAFF. CDR3 coding DNA: TGTGCCAGCAGTCGGATAGGTGAGCTTGCAGTGGGCACTGAAGCTTTCTTT.

This clonotype occurred a few times. The chain is built from TRBV11-2 and TRBJ2-1, with a tentative D call TRBD2 (6 bases). V dropped 1 base and J dropped 8 bases, with 18 bases sitting between them. CDR1 is SGHAT, CDR2 FQNNGV, per germline. The CDR3 spans 16 residues. The CDR3 sequence is CASSLGRGNAGYEQFF. The CDR3 region has the DNA TGTGCCAGCAGCTTAGGTCGGGGGAACGCGGGCTATGAGCAGTTCTTC. The full variable domain, in which reference TRBV11-2 and TRBJ2-1 provide the parts outside the CDR3, is EAGVAQSPRYKIIEKRQSVAFWCNPISGHATLYWYQQILGQGPKLLIQFQNNGVVDDSQLPKDRFSAERLKGVDSTLKIQPAKLEDSAVYLCASSLGRGNAGYEQFFGPGTRLTVL.

This clonotype was found a few times. The rearrangement uses TRBV7-2 and TRBJ1-5, with TRBD1 matching over 7 bases. The germline CDR1 and CDR2 sequences are SGHTA and FQGNSA. The CDR3 loop spans 13 amino acids. With V trimmed by 5 bases and J by 7 bases, 5 bases remained unmatched. The DNA for the CDR3 is TGTGCCAGCAGCCGTCAGGGGGAACAGCCCCAGCATTTT. Its protein product is CASSRQGEQPQHF.

This clonotype was picked up a small number of times. This chain uses TRBV7-2 with TRBJ1-5; no clear D gene. The CDR3 totals 13 residues. Trimming removed 3 bases at V and 0 bases at J, with 3 bases between. Germline loops: CDR1 SGHTA, CDR2 FQGNSA. CDR3 loop: CASSLFSNQPQHF. The DNA for the CDR3 is TGTGCCAGCAGCTTGTTTAGCAATCAGCCCCAGCATTTT.

This clonotype was seen ten or more times. The chain employs TRBV13 and TRBJ1-6; TRBD1 aligns across 11 bases. Germline assignment: CDR1 PRHDT and CDR2 FYEKMQ (reference sequence). Trimming at V came to 5 bases and at J to 8 bases, leaving 2 bases not matched to a gene. This CDR3 has 14 residues. CDR3 loop: CASSRDRGYSPLHF. The CDR3, as DNA: TGTGCCAGCAGCCGGGACAGGGGGTATTCACCCCTCCACTTT.

This clonotype was picked up a small number of times. V is TRBV6-2 or TRBV6-3 and J is TRBJ2-4; D may be TRBD2 (5 bases). V lost 6 bases, J lost 0 bases, and 9 bases lay in between. Germline CDR1 reads MNHEY; CDR2 reads SVGEGT. This CDR3 is built from 14 residues. CDR3: CASRAEGAKNIQYF. The CDR3 DNA reads TGTGCCAGCAGGGCCGAGGGAGCCAAAAACATTCAGTACTTC.

This chain connects TRBV9 to TRBJ1-4; no clear D. The germline V and J ends were trimmed by 0 bases and 0 bases, with 9 bases remaining between them. The CDR3 contains 16 residues. From germline, CDR1 is SGDLS and CDR2 YYNGEE. The DNA for the CDR3 is TGTGCCAGCAGCGTAGGGCCGTCAGCAACTAATGAAAAACTGTTTTTT. Translated: CASSVGPSATNEKLFF.

This clonotype was seen ten or more times. This chain uses TRBV12-3 or TRBV12-4 with TRBJ2-3; 13 positions match TRBD2. The CDR3 length is 16 residues. V gave up 4 bases and J gave up 2 bases; unmatched junction bases: 3. The CDR3 region is CASSSGLAGATDTQYF. Written as DNA, the CDR3 is TGTGCCAGCAGTTCAGGACTAGCGGGGGCCACAGATACGCAGTATTTT.